Below are 26 T cell receptor beta chains sequenced from a single sample in a study of blood T cell repertoires in COVID-19. Here immunoSEQ multiplex PCR was the method, and the copy in TCRdb shows in-frame clones only, minus some. This sample yields 55,000 to 65,000 clones, of which 89% are seen a single time; roughly 43% belongs to the top ten. The source material was peripheral blood. These receptors were collected from a woman aged 60-75 years with COVID-19, enrolled during active disease.

The chain recombines TRBV6-5 with TRBJ1-6; D is undetermined. V was pared by 8 bases and J by 7 bases, with 6 bases between. This CDR3 contains 11 residues. The germline V gene encodes CDR1 MNHEY and CDR2 SVGAGI. The CDR3 coding sequence is TGTGCCAGCCACAACAATTCACCCCTCCACTTT. Translating gives CASHNNSPLHF.

This clone was counted a single time. The chain joins TRBV5-5 to TRBJ1-2; D is ambiguous. Germline-derived CDR1 and CDR2 are SGHKS and YYEKEE (reference sequence). V was clipped by 0 bases and J by 4 bases, with 10 bases between them. This CDR3 has 14 amino acids. DNA for the CDR3: TGTGCCAGCAGCTTGGTCCTGCAGGCCTATGGCTACACCTTC. Its protein is CASSLVLQAYGYTF.

The V and J genes are TRBV28 and TRBJ2-7, with D perhaps TRBD1 (5 bases). The CDR3 totals 12 residues. Germline V CDR1 and CDR2: MDHEN, SYDVKM. Trimming took 8 bases from V and 7 from J, leaving 15 bases between them. DNA for the CDR3: TGTGCCAGCGCAATGGGGCCTCGGGAGCAGTACTTC. Its protein is CASAMGPREQYF.

A few counts support this clone. The rearrangement links TRBV25-1 to TRBJ1-2, with 10 bases fitting TRBD1. This CDR3 contains 13 residues. The germline gives CDR1 MGHDK, CDR2 SYGVNS. The junction had 3 bases not matched to a gene; V was cut back by 6 bases and J by 5 bases. CDR3 region: CASRRTGGYGYTF. The CDR3, as DNA: TGTGCCAGCAGGAGGACAGGGGGATATGGCTACACCTTC.

J is TRBJ2-3 and V is TRBV28; TRBD2 agrees at 8 bases. J gave up 5 bases and V 7 bases, and 14 bases lay outside the gene matches. Germline loops: CDR1 MDHEN, CDR2 SYDVKM. CDR3 size: 16 residues. The CDR3 sequence is CASIQSGSPSGDTQYF. In DNA, the CDR3 is TGTGCCAGCATCCAGAGCGGGAGCCCCTCCGGAGATACGCAGTATTTT.

V gene TRBV7-2 combines with J gene TRBJ2-1; tentatively, D is TRBD2 (6 bases). This CDR3 has 15 residues. Looked up from germline, CDR1 is SGHTA and CDR2 is FQGNSA. The germline V and J ends were trimmed by 1 base and 3 bases, with 10 bases remaining between them. The CDR3 nucleotides are TGTGCCAGCAGCTTAGGCCCGGGACTCTACAATGAGCAGTTCTTC. Residues: CASSLGPGLYNEQFF.

CDR3 DNA: TGTGCCAGCAGCTCCGGACAGATCTACGAGCAGTACTTC. Amino acid sequence: CASSSGQIYEQYF. The rearrangement links TRBV7-2 to TRBJ2-7, with D tentatively TRBD1 (6 bases). Germline V gene sequence: CDR1 SGHTA, CDR2 FQGNSA. This CDR3 comprises 13 residues. V was trimmed by 4 bases and J by 3 bases, leaving 10 bases between them.

V gene TRBV30 combines with J gene TRBJ1-6; 10 bases line up with TRBD1. V was clipped by 3 bases and J by 0 bases; unmatched bases: 8. Germline V gene data show CDR1 as GTSNPN and CDR2 as SVGIG (reference sequence). The CDR3 totals 18 residues. The CDR3 nucleotides read TGTGCCTGGAGAATAGGACAGGGGGAAGGCTCCTATAATTCACCCCTCCACTTT. Protein product: CAWRIGQGEGSYNSPLHF.

This clone was seen a handful of times. The gene calls are TRBV19 and TRBJ1-5, with D uncertain. Trimming stripped 7 bases from V and 3 bases from J, with 13 bases between. The CDR3 length is 14 residues. In germline, CDR1 is LNHDA, CDR2 SQIVND (reference sequence). The CDR3 sequence: CASTLGGSNQPQHF. CDR3 sequence (DNA): TGTGCCAGTACCCTAGGAGGATCCAATCAGCCCCAGCATTTT.

This clone was found once. The J gene is TRBJ2-7, the V gene TRBV6-5, with TRBD1 matching over 7 bases. With V trimmed by 6 bases and J by 3 bases, 5 bases remained unmatched. Germline CDR1 and CDR2: MNHEY and SVGAGI. There are 13 residues in the CDR3. The DNA of the CDR3 is TGTGCCAGCAGCAGTTACAGGGGCTACGAGCAGTACTTC. Encoded protein: CASSSYRGYEQYF.

The genes are TRBV5-4 and TRBJ1-1; 11 positions agree with TRBD1. Germline V gene data show CDR1 as SGHNT and CDR2 as YYREEE (reference sequence). Germline trimming cut 4 bases from V and 8 bases from J; bases unmatched to any gene: 10. The CDR3 has 15 residues. CDR3 sequence (DNA): TGTGCCAGCAGCCTGTCCGGGACAGGGGGTTCAGAAGCTTTCTTT. This translates into CASSLSGTGGSEAFF.

CDR3 sequence (DNA): TGTGCCAGCAGGGGGGGGACATTGTCGTACTATGGCTACACCTTC. As protein: CASRGGTLSYYGYTF. This sequence joins TRBV7-2 and TRBJ1-2; D perhaps matches TRBD1 (6 bases). V was trimmed by 6 bases and J by 3 bases, leaving 17 bases between them. CDR1 is SGHTA, CDR2 FQGNSA, per germline. The CDR3 covers 15 residues.

The V call is TRBV11-3, the J call TRBJ2-7; D not resolved. CDR3 size: 13 residues. CDR1 and CDR2 (germline): SGHNT, YENEEA. Trimming pared 5 bases from V and 4 bases from J, leaving 12 bases between. CDR3 nucleotides: TGTGCCAGCAGCCCGGGTATCCCTTACGAGCAGTACTTC. This sequence encodes CASSPGIPYEQYF.

This rearrangement joins TRBV3-1 (or the pseudogene TRBV3-2) to TRBJ1-4, with D perhaps matching TRBD1 (6 bases). The V gene's germline CDR1 is LGHDT and CDR2 YNNKEL (reference sequence). There are 14 residues in the CDR3. V lost 3 bases, J lost 1 base, and 6 bases lay in between. In DNA form, the CDR3 reads TGTGCCAGCAGCCACAGGGGAACTAATGAAAAACTGTTTTTT. This sequence encodes CASSHRGTNEKLFF.

In its sample, this clone was seen once. The chain employs TRBV2 and TRBJ1-2; 7 bases match TRBD1. Trimming at V came to 4 bases and at J to 6 bases, leaving 8 bases not matched to a gene. The CDR3 is 14 amino acids. CDR1 and CDR2 (germline): SNHLY, FYNNEI. CDR3 sequence (DNA): TGTGCCAGCAGTGTAGGGGGCGTCTGGAATGGCTACACCTTC. As protein: CASSVGGVWNGYTF.

J is TRBJ2-3 and V is TRBV15; 12 bases match TRBD1. Germline CDR1 is LNHNV and CDR2 is YYDKDF (reference sequence). The CDR3 consists of 16 residues. Trimming cost V 5 bases and J 5 bases; bases outside gene matches: 8. DNA of the CDR3: TGTGCCACCAGCCCCAGAAGGGACAGGGGGCGAGATACGCAGTATTTT. Translation: CATSPRRDRGRDTQYF.

The V gene is TRBV6-5, the J gene TRBJ2-1, with 8 bases aligning to TRBD2. The trim removed 6 bases at V and 8 bases at J, leaving 3 bases unmatched. This CDR3 has 12 amino acids. CDR1 MNHEY and CDR2 SVGAGI come from the germline V gene. CDR3 protein: CASSHGGDEQFF. CDR3 DNA: TGTGCCAGCAGCCACGGGGGGGATGAGCAGTTCTTC.

This clone was counted only a few times. Here the CDR3 reads CASSPGTSGTDEQFF. CDR3 nucleotides: TGTGCCAGCAGTCCCGGGACTAGCGGGACAGATGAGCAGTTCTTC. The rearrangement links TRBV6-5 to TRBJ2-1; 13 nucleotides line up with TRBD2. The CDR3 spans 15 residues. Germline V lookup: CDR1 MNHEY, CDR2 SVGAGI. V lost 5 bases and J lost 8; bases outside the gene matches: 6.

The V call is TRBV14, the J call TRBJ1-5; the match to TRBD1 covers 9 bases. The CDR3 contains 22 residues. J gave up 1 base and V 3 bases, and 22 bases lay outside the gene matches. Germline CDR1 reads SGHDN; CDR2 reads FVKESK. CDR3 sequence: CASSHQWGGEQGAGPSNQPQHF. In nucleotides, the CDR3 is TGTGCCAGCAGCCACCAGTGGGGTGGGGAACAGGGGGCAGGACCAAGCAATCAGCCCCAGCATTTT.

This chain uses TRBV29-1 with TRBJ2-1; 10 bases match TRBD1. From germline, CDR1 is SQVTM and CDR2 ANQGSEA. J gave up 2 bases and V 6 bases, and 4 bases lay outside the gene matches. The CDR3 is 14 residues long. This chain's CDR3 is CSVGDRGTYNEQFF. CDR3 DNA: TGCAGCGTCGGGGACAGGGGAACCTACAATGAGCAGTTCTTC.

The chain uses TRBV5-1 and TRBJ1-2; tentative D call: TRBD1 (6 bases). The CDR3 extends over 15 amino acids. The V gene's germline CDR1 is SGHRS and CDR2 YFSETQ. The ends were cut back, 3 bases at V and 3 bases at J, with 15 bases in the middle. Here the CDR3 reads CASSSAAGVDYGYTF. In DNA, the CDR3 is TGCGCCAGCAGCTCGGCAGCAGGGGTTGACTATGGCTACACCTTC.

This clone was seen only once. The V gene is TRBV12-3 or TRBV12-4, the J gene TRBJ2-1, with unresolved D. Trimming took off 3 bases at V and 14 bases at J, with 11 bases between the two ends. The length of the CDR3 is 11 residues. CDR3 sequence reads: CASSFLPEKFF. The CDR3 nucleotides are TGTGCCAGCAGTTTCTTACCAGAAAAGTTCTTC.

The V gene is TRBV10-3, the J gene TRBJ1-1; TRBD1 matches 8 bases. This CDR3 has 15 amino acids. Germline CDR1 is ENHRY and CDR2 is SYGVKD. Trimming removed 6 bases from V and 1 base from J; junction bases left unmatched: 7. DNA for the CDR3: TGTGCCATCAGGACCAGCGACAGGGGGAACACTGAAGCTTTCTTT. Protein sequence: CAIRTSDRGNTEAFF.

V and J are TRBV6-5 and TRBJ1-1; maybe TRBD1 (6 bases). V was cut by 2 bases and J by 1 base, with 11 bases left in between. CDR3 length equals 15 residues. The germline V gene has CDR1 MNHEY and CDR2 SVGAGI. Here the CDR3 reads CASSYTGKGNTEAFF. In DNA form, the CDR3 reads TGTGCCAGCAGTTACACAGGGAAGGGGAACACTGAAGCTTTCTTT.

The chain carries TRBV19 and TRBJ1-2, with 7 nucleotides matching TRBD1. This CDR3 region has 11 residues. Germline-derived CDR1 and CDR2 are LNHDA and SQIVND (reference sequence). V lost 6 bases and J lost 8; bases outside the gene matches: 3. The CDR3 nucleotides are TGTGCCAGTAGGGGACAGAAGGGCTACACCTTC. Encoded protein: CASRGQKGYTF.

The chain combines TRBV7-2 with TRBJ1-1; tentative D call: TRBD1 (6 bases). The CDR3 length is 13 residues. Germline lookup yields CDR1 SGHTA and CDR2 FQGNSA. The V end was cut by 5 bases, the J end by 7 bases, with 14 bases between. This chain's CDR3 is CASSIEWTVEAFF. The DNA of the CDR3 is TGTGCCAGCAGCATAGAGTGGACAGTTGAAGCTTTCTTT.